The clone carrying this TCR beta chain has at least ten counts. The antigen is not known. These data originate in a study of metastatic and nonmetastatic thyroid tumors. Study-level information: Comparison of repertoires was carried out across blood and tumor or nodule tissue from malignant and benign thyroid patients. Study-wide findings and caveats: Reportedly, malignant thyroid tumors had significantly higher TCR beta diversity than benign nodules, in blood and tumor.

As handled by the study authors: CDR3 was compared across clinicopathological groups, and the resulting differences were used to build a distant-metastasis classifier for papillary thyroid cancer. TCRdb recomputed clones from the PCR reads via MiXCR. The V and J calls shown here were made by TCRdb, not taken from the authors' results. The sample has roughly 5,900 clones, 20% to 30% seen once. The CDR3 sequence is 15 residues long. Per germline, CDR1 SNHLY and CDR2 FYNNEI. The V and J ends lost 1 base and 7 bases respectively, with 13 bases between them. Patients had received no treatment of any kind before thyroid surgery.

The chain has TRBV2 and TRBJ1-4, with D possibly being TRBD1 (6 bases). The origin of this receptor is a male donor with papillary thyroid cancer or a benign thyroid nodule (not recorded which). Some clones in this sample may be carry-over from other donors' samples. Sequenced material: adjacent normal tissue. CDR3: CASSEGLGAGEKLFF. The CDR3, as DNA: TGTGCCAGCAGTGAAGGGTTGGGGGCAGGTGAAAAACTGTTTTTT.